A selection of T cell receptor beta chains follows, all from one sample in a study of T-cell reconstitution after alpha-beta-depleted transplantation in children. One entry per CDR3 protein, called by TCRdb with MiXCR from the PCR reads. The sample consists of around 450,000 distinct CDR3 sequences, around 46% of them appearing once. This specimen was PBMCs, taken before TCRalphabeta/CD19-depleted stem cell transplant. Receptor source: a girl aged 2 to 9 with aplastic anemia, due to receive a stem cell transplant. CDR3s include the opening cysteine and the closing phenylalanine or tryptophan. A D gene is named only where the DNA matches it firmly. Some rows have no size entry. The others give once, few or many, or a class for an expanded clone.

>.|TRBD2|TRBV20-1|TRBJ2-1
TGCAGTGCTAGGCCCCTGCTAGCGGGAGCCCTGAATGAGCAGTTCTTC
CSARPLLAGALNEQFF
>.|.|TRBV12-3/TRBV12-4|TRBJ1-1
TGTGCCAGCAGTTTAGACGCCAGGACGGCTTTCTTT
CASSLDARTAFF
>.|.|TRBV20-1|TRBJ2-1
TGCAGTGCCGTACCGGCTACGTTCCACAATGAGCAGTTCTTC
CSAVPATFHNEQFF
>few|.|TRBV7-8|TRBJ2-7
TGTGCCAGCAGCTTTTCCGGGACACAGTCCTACGAGCAGTACTTC
CASSFSGTQSYEQYF
>many|.|TRBV29-1|TRBJ2-5
TGCAGCGCCGGCGGAAGAGCGGAGACCCAGTACTTC
CSAGGRAETQYF
>many|.|TRBV5-1|TRBJ2-1
TGCGCCAGCAGCTACGAGGACAGACTAAACAATGAGCAGTTCTTC
CASSYEDRLNNEQFF
>many|.|TRBV7-2|TRBJ2-3
TGTGCCAGCAGCTTAGTAGGCCCAGATACGCAGTATTTT
CASSLVGPDTQYF
>once|TRBD2|TRBV3-1|TRBJ2-1
TGTGCCAGCAGCCAAGAAACAGCGGGGGGTTTGGCGAATGAGCAGTTCTTC
CASSQETAGGLANEQFF
>many|TRBD2|TRBV27|TRBJ2-3
TGTGCCAGCAGTTTCCAAATCGGGACTAGCGGGAGCACAGATACGCAGTATTTT
CASSFQIGTSGSTDTQYF
>.|.|TRBV27|TRBJ2-5
TGTGCCAGCAGTCTCCGGGACAACCAAGAGACCCAGTACTTC
CASSLRDNQETQYF
>once|.|TRBV19|TRBJ1-5
TGTGCCAGTAGTCTTATGGCGGGGACCAATCAGCCCCAGCATTTT
CASSLMAGTNQPQHF
>.|.|TRBV6-2/TRBV6-3|TRBJ2-3
TGTGCCAGCAGCGAAGACAGTCGGAGGTTCCGCACAGATACGCAGTATTTT
CASSEDSRRFRTDTQYF
>.|.|TRBV3-1|TRBJ2-5
TGTGCCAGCAGCCAACAGGGCTGGGGAGAGACCCAGTACTTC
CASSQQGWGETQYF
>.|.|TRBV12-3/TRBV12-4|TRBJ1-1
TGTGCCAGCACCAGTTGGGGCACTGAAGCTTTCTTT
CASTSWGTEAFF
>many|.|TRBV28|TRBJ1-2
TGTGCCAGTACAGGGAACTATGGCTACACCTTC
CASTGNYGYTF
>.|TRBD2|TRBV20-1|TRBJ2-3
TGCAGTGATAGGCTAGCGGGAGAGGGACCTAGCACAGATACGCAGTATTTT
CSDRLAGEGPSTDTQYF
>few|.|TRBV3-1|TRBJ1-1
TGTGCCAGCAGCCAAGAGGGGGGAAACAGGCCGAACACTGAAGCTTTCTTT
CASSQEGGNRPNTEAFF
>many|TRBD1|TRBV28|TRBJ2-1
TGTGCCAGCAATGTCAGGGGGACCGTTTACAATGAGCAGTTCTTC
CASNVRGTVYNEQFF
>.|TRBD1|TRBV5-1|TRBJ2-3
TGCGCCAGCAGCTTGGGGACAGGCGATACGCAGTATTTT
CASSLGTGDTQYF
>.|TRBD2|TRBV12-3/TRBV12-4|TRBJ2-7
TGTGCCAGCAGTTCTCGGAGCGGGAGTTTACACGAGCAGTACTTC
CASSSRSGSLHEQYF